This passage covers 15 T cell receptor beta chains from one sample sequenced in a study of shared clonotypes between healthy human individuals. Using immunoSEQ multiplex PCR, the repertoire was profiled, and TCRdb retains in-frame clones only, with some absent. In the table there are 2.3 million or so clones, just over 90% of which are singletons. Material: naive CD4+ T cells from PBMCs. Subset defined: CD45RA+ positively selected. These receptors were obtained from a man between 18 and 29 years old in good health. Some clones in this sample may be carry-over from other donors' samples.

The genes are TRBV18 and TRBJ2-7; 7 nucleotides match TRBD1. Germline V gene sequence: CDR1 KGHSH, CDR2 LQKENI. V lost 4 bases, J lost 4 bases, and 4 bases stayed unmatched. The CDR3 runs 13 residues. CDR3 amino acids: CASSLTGQYEQYF. The DNA of the CDR3 is TGTGCCAGCTCACTAACGGGACAGTACGAGCAGTACTTC.

This clone showed up just once. The gene calls are TRBV5-1 and TRBJ2-5; 8 bases map to TRBD2. The CDR3 has 16 residues. V trimming: 4 bases; J trimming: 5 bases; junction bases outside the gene matches: 13. From germline, CDR1 is SGHRS and CDR2 YFSETQ. CDR3 in amino acids: CASSSNSGTGGETQYF. The CDR3 nucleotides are TGCGCCAGCAGCAGTAATAGCGGGACGGGCGGGGAGACCCAGTACTTC.

The V call is TRBV6-5, the J call TRBJ2-6; D is uncertain. The CDR3 has 13 residues. Germline V gene data show CDR1 as MNHEY and CDR2 as SVGAGI. Trimming took off 8 bases at V and 0 bases at J, with 5 bases between the two ends. CDR3 amino acids: CASSDSGANVLTF. The CDR3 DNA follows: TGTGCCAGCTCGGACTCTGGGGCCAACGTCCTGACTTTC.

This clone has a single count. V usage is TRBV11-2 and J usage is TRBJ2-2; 10 bases agree with TRBD2. Germline CDR1 SGHAT, CDR2 FQNNGV. The CDR3 has 15 residues. V gave up 5 bases and J gave up 5 bases; unmatched junction bases: 5. The CDR3 DNA reads as TGTGCCAGCAGCCAACTAGCGGGATCTACCGGGGAGCTGTTTTTT. It yields the protein CASSQLAGSTGELFF. The full variable domain, rest sourced from reference TRBV11-2 and TRBJ2-2, is EAGVAQSPRYKIIEKRQSVAFWCNPISGHATLYWYQQILGQGPKLLIQFQNNGVVDDSQLPKDRFSAERLKGVDSTLKIQPAKLEDSAVYLCASSQLAGSTGELFFGEGSRLTVL.

Of note for this clone: This same CDR3 is encoded by further DNA sequences in the sample. This chain uses TRBV28 with TRBJ2-1; D is unclear. The CDR3 spans 11 residues. Germline CDR1 and CDR2: MDHEN and SYDVKM. Trimming cost V 3 bases and J 9 bases, with 6 bases left between them. The CDR3 DNA reads TGTGCCAGCAGTTTGCGAGGTGAGCAGTTCTTC. Translation gives CASSLRGEQFF.

The chain carries TRBV2 and TRBJ1-1, with a tentative D call TRBD1 (5 bases). This CDR3 region has 15 residues. V was pared by 4 bases and J by 4 bases, with 16 bases between. Germline-derived CDR1 and CDR2 are SNHLY and FYNNEI. The CDR3 DNA follows: TGTGCCAGCAGTGTTCAAGGTCGGGGGGGCACTGAAGCTTTCTTT. Its translation is CASSVQGRGGTEAFF.

V and J are TRBV7-3 and TRBJ1-2, with a possible D match to TRBD1 (5 bases). V dropped 6 bases and J dropped 8 bases, with 19 bases sitting between them. The V gene's germline CDR1 is SGHTA and CDR2 FQGTGA. The CDR3 has 14 amino acids. The CDR3 reads CASRDGTSTGGYTF. In nucleotides, the CDR3 is TGTGCCAGCAGGGATGGGACGTCTACGGGGGGCTACACCTTC.

The V and J genes are TRBV7-3 and TRBJ2-5; no clear D gene. Trimming removed 4 bases at V and 5 bases at J, with 17 bases between. Looked up from germline, CDR1 is SGHTA and CDR2 is FQGTGA. CDR3 size: 15 residues. The CDR3 nucleotides are TGTGCCAGCAGCTCTACGGGCCTAATCGGGGAGACCCAGTACTTC. It is translated as CASSSTGLIGETQYF.

The rearrangement joins TRBV6-6 to TRBJ2-4; D remains ambiguous. Trimming removed 5 bases at V and 7 bases at J, with 18 bases between. CDR3 length: 15 residues. The germline V gene encodes CDR1 MNHNY and CDR2 SVGAGI (reference sequence). CDR3 residues: CASSPLVDAMNIQYF. The CDR3 DNA is TGTGCCAGCAGTCCGTTGGTTGACGCTATGAACATTCAGTACTTC.

This sequence joins TRBV29-1 and TRBJ1-2, with D unresolved. Trimming cost V 4 bases and J 2 bases, with 8 bases left between them. Germline values: CDR1 SQVTM, CDR2 ANQGSEA. The CDR3 runs 12 residues. The CDR3 reads CSVGEVNYGYTF. CDR3 sequence (DNA): TGCAGCGTTGGGGAGGTCAACTATGGCTACACCTTC.

The V gene is TRBV2, the J gene TRBJ2-3; no clear D. Germline CDR1 and CDR2: SNHLY and FYNNEI. Trimming took 8 bases from V and 1 from J, leaving 13 bases between them. This CDR3 is built from 14 residues. In DNA form, the CDR3 reads TGTGCCAGCCCCCCGGCCTATGGCACAGATACGCAGTATTTT. Its translation is CASPPAYGTDTQYF.

The chain recombines TRBV7-9 with TRBJ2-1; D may be TRBD2 (7 bases). V lost 1 base to trimming and J lost 9 bases, with 13 bases between them. Germline lookup yields CDR1 SEHNR and CDR2 FQNEAQ (reference sequence). The CDR3 length is 14 residues. CDR3 coding DNA: TGTGCCAGCAGCTTAGAGGCAAGGGGGGGTGAGCAGTTCTTC. Its protein is CASSLEARGGEQFF.

The V gene is TRBV19, the J gene TRBJ2-3, with 8 bases fitting TRBD1. Trimming at V came to 8 bases and at J to 4 bases, leaving 8 bases not matched to a gene. Germline V gene sequence: CDR1 LNHDA, CDR2 SQIVND (reference sequence). The CDR3 runs to 14 residues. The CDR3 here is CASVDRGHADTQYF. The CDR3 bases are TGTGCCAGTGTAGACAGGGGTCACGCAGATACGCAGTATTTT.

The sample holds one count of this clone. This chain joins TRBV12-5 and TRBJ2-7; possible D gene TRBD1, 5 bases. Germline V gene sequence: CDR1 LGHNT, CDR2 FRNRAP. Trimming removed 2 bases at V and 10 bases at J, with 12 bases between. The CDR3 is 12 residues long. The CDR3 DNA sequence: TGTGCTAGTGGTTTGACCGGACAAGAACAGTACTTC. Residues: CASGLTGQEQYF.

The gene calls are TRBV2 and TRBJ2-3; 10 nucleotides line up with TRBD2. The CDR3 totals 13 residues. Germline CDR1 and CDR2: SNHLY and FYNNEI. After removal of 6 bases from V and 4 bases from J, the junction contained 1 base not matched to a gene. For the CDR3, the DNA is TGTGCCAGCAGGGGGACTAGCGCAGATACGCAGTATTTT. Residues: CASRGTSADTQYF.